The 3 T cell receptor beta chains below all came from one sample that was sequenced in a study of T-cell reconstitution after alpha-beta-depleted transplantation in children. Unique molecular identifiers were used to barcode this TCRbeta library. TCRdb redid the calling of the PCR reads with MiXCR, one entry per CDR3 protein. In the table there are over 550,000 distinct CDR3 sequences, about 10% of which are singletons. The source was PBMCs from the stem cell graft donor, collected from the stem cell graft. These receptors all stem from a human donor who donated a stem cell graft to a child with acute myeloid leukemia.

The sample holds a few counts of this clonotype. The chain links TRBV6-1 to TRBJ1-1; 7 bases align to TRBD1. Unmatched junction bases numbered 10, after V lost 7 bases and J lost 5 bases. CDR1 and CDR2 from the germline V gene are MNHNS and SASEGT. The CDR3 loop spans 14 amino acids. Written as DNA, the CDR3 is TGTGCCAGCAATAACCTAGGGACAGCTACTGAAGCTTTCTTT. Its protein is CASNNLGTATEAFF.

The CDR3 loop reads CSAGNRDRVTEAFF. The CDR3 DNA follows: TGCAGTGCTGGGAACCGGGACAGGGTTACTGAAGCTTTCTTT. The chain carries TRBV20-1 and TRBJ1-1; TRBD1 aligns across 9 bases. The CDR3 consists of 14 residues. With 5 bases clipped from V and 5 bases from J, the junction kept 9 bases outside the gene matches. The germline V gene encodes CDR1 DFQATT and CDR2 SNEGSKA (reference sequence).

Points on this clonotype: Since a much larger clone is just one base distant, this may be a read error. The chain recombines TRBV7-8 with TRBJ2-7; D gene unclear. The CDR3 has 11 residues. Deletions cut 1 base from V and 5 bases from J, with 3 bases between. Germline V gives CDR1 SGHVS, CDR2 FQNEAQ. The chain's CDR3 is CASSLEHEQYF. The CDR3 DNA follows: TGTGCCAGCAGCTTAGAGCACGAGCAGTACTTC.